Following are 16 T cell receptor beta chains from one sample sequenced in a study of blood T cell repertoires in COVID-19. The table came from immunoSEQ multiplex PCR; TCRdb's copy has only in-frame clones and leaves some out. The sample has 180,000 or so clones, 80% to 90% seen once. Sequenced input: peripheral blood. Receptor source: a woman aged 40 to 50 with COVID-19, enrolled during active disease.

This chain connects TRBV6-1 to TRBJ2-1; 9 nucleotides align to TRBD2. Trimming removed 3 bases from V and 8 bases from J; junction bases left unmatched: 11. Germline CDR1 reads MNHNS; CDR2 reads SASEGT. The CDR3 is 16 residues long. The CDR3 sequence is CASSDVAGEPLDEQFF. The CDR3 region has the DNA TGTGCCAGCAGTGACGTAGCGGGAGAGCCTTTGGATGAGCAGTTCTTC.

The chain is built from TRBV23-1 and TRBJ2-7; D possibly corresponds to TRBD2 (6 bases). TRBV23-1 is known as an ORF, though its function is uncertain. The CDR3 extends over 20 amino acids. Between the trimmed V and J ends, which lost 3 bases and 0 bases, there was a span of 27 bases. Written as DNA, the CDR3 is TGCGCCAGCAGTCATCCTCCCCGGGGGATCAAGCGTGACCCCTCCTACGAGCAGTACTTC. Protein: CASSHPPRGIKRDPSYEQYF.

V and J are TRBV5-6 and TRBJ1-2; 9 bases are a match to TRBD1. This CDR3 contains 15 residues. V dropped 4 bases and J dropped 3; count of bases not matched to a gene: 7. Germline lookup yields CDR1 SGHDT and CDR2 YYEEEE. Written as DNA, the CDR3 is TGTGCCAGCAGCCGCGGACAGGGGCTAGACTATGGCTACACCTTC. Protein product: CASSRGQGLDYGYTF.

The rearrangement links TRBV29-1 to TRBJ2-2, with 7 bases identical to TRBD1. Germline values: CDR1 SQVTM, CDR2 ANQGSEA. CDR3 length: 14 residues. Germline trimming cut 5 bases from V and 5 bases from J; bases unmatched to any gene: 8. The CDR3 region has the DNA TGCAGCGTTAAACCAGGGGGAAGGACCGGGGAGCTGTTTTTT. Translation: CSVKPGGRTGELFF.

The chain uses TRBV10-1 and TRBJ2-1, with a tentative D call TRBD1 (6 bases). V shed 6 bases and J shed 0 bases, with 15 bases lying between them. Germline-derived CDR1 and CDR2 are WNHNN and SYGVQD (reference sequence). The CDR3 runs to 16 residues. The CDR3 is CASSPLGQSSYNEQFF. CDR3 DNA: TGCGCCAGCAGCCCCCTAGGACAGTCCTCCTACAATGAGCAGTTCTTC.

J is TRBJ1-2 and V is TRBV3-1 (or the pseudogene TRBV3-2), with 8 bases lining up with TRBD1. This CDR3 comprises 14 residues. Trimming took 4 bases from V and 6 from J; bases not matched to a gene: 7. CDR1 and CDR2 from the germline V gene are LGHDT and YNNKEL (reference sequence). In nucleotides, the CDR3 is TGTGCCAGCAGCCCCGGGACAGGCACTCATGGCTACACCTTC. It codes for CASSPGTGTHGYTF.

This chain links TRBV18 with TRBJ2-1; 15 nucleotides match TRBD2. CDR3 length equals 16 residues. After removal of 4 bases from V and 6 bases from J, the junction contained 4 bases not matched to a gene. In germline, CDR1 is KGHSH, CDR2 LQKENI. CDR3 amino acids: CASSLPGLAGGNEQFF. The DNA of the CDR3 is TGTGCCAGCTCACTCCCGGGACTAGCGGGGGGCAATGAGCAGTTCTTC. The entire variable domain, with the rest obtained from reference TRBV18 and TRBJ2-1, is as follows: NAGVMQNPRHLVRRRGQEARLRCSPMKGHSHVYWYRQLPEEGLKFMVYLQKENIIDESGMPKERFSAEFPKEGPSILRIQQVVRGDSAAYFCASSLPGLAGGNEQFFGPGTRLTVL.

CDR3 coding DNA: TGTGCCTGGAGTCCGGGACTCCGAAACACCGGGGAGCTGTTTTTT. This sequence encodes CAWSPGLRNTGELFF. This chain links TRBV30 with TRBJ2-2; weak D call: TRBD2 (6 bases). V was shortened by 2 bases and J by 2 bases, with 12 bases between the two germline ends. This CDR3 region has 15 residues. CDR1 GTSNPN and CDR2 SVGIG come from the germline V gene (reference sequence).

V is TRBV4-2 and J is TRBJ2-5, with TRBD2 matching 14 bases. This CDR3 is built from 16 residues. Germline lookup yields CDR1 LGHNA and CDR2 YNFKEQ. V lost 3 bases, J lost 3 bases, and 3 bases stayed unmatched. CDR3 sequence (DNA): TGTGCCAGCAGCCAGCCGGGACTAGCGGGAGAAGAGACCCAGTACTTC. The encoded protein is CASSQPGLAGEETQYF.

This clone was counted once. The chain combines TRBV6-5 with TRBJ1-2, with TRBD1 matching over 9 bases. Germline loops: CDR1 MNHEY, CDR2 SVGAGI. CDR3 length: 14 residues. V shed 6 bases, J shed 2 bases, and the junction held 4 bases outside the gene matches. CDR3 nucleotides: TGTGCCAGCAGCCGTGGGACAGGGAACTATGGCTACACCTTC. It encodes CASSRGTGNYGYTF.

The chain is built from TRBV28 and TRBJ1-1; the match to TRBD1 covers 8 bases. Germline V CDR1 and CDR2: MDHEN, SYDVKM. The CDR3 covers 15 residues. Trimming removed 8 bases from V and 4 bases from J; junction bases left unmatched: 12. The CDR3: CASRSDRVWGTEAFF. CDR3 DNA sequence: TGTGCCAGCCGATCGGACAGGGTGTGGGGCACTGAAGCTTTCTTT.

The CDR3 protein is CASSQETSGYQETQYF. CDR3 coding DNA: TGTGCCAGCAGCCAAGAGACTAGCGGATATCAAGAGACCCAGTACTTC. The V and J genes are TRBV3-1 (or the pseudogene TRBV3-2) and TRBJ2-5; 9 positions agree with TRBD2. CDR1 is LGHDT and CDR2 is YNNKEL in the germline V gene (reference sequence). CDR3 length equals 16 residues. V gave up 0 bases and J gave up 2 bases; unmatched junction bases: 4.

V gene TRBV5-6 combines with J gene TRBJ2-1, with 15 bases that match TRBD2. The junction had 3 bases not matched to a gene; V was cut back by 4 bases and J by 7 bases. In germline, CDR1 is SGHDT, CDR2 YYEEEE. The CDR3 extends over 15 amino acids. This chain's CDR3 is CASSAGTSGGNEQFF. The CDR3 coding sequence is TGTGCCAGCAGCGCCGGGACTAGCGGGGGGAATGAGCAGTTCTTC. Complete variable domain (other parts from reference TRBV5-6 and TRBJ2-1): DAGVTQSPTHLIKTRGQQVTLRCSPKSGHDTVSWYQQALGQGPQFIFQYYEEEERQRGNFPDRFSGHQFPNYSSELNVNALLLGDSALYLCASSAGTSGGNEQFFGPGTRLTVL.

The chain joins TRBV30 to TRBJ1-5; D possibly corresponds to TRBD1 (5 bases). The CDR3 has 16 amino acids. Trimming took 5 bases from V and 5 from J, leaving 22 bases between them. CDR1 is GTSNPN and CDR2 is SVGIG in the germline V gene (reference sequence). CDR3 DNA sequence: TGTGCCTGGGCTGATCCGGGCCGGGGGTTCCATCAGCCCCAGCATTTT. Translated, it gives CAWADPGRGFHQPQHF. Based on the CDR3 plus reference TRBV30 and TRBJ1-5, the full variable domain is SQTIHQWPATLVQPVGSPLSLECTVEGTSNPNLYWYRQAAGRGLQLLFYSVGIGQISSEVPQNLSASRPQDRQFILSSKKLLLSDSGFYLCAWADPGRGFHQPQHFGDGTRLSIL.

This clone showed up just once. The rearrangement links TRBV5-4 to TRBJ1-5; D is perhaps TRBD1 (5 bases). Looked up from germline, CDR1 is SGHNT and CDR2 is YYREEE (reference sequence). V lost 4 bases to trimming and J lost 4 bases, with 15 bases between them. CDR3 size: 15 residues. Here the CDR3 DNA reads TGTGCCAGCAGCGCGGGGGTAGGGTCAAATCAGCCCCAGCATTTT. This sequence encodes CASSAGVGSNQPQHF.

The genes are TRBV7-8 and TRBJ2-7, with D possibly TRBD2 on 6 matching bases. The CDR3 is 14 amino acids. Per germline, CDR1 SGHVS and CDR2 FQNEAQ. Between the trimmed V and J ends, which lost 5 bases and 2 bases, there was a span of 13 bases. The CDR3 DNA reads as TGTGCCAGCAGCCGTGCGCGGGGAACCTACGAGCAGTACTTC. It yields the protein CASSRARGTYEQYF. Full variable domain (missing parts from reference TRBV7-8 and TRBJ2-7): GAGVSQSPRYKVAKRGQDVALRCDPISGHVSLFWYQQALGQGPEFLTYFQNEAQLDKSGLPSDRFFAERPEGSVSTLKIQRTQQEDSAVYLCASSRARGTYEQYFGPGTRLTVT.